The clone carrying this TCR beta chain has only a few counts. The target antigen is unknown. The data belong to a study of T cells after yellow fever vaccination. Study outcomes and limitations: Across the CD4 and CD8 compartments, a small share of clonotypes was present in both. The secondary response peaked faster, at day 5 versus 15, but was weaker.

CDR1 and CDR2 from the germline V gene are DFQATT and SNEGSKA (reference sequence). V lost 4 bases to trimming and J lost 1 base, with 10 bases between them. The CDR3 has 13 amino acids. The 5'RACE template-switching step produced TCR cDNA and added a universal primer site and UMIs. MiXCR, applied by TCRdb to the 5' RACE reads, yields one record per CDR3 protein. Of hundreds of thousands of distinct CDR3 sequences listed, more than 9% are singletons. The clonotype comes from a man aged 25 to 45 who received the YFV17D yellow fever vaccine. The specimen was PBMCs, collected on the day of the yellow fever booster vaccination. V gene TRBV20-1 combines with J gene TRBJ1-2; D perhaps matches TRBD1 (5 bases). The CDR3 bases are TGCAGTGCTATGGGGCCCTTTAACTATGGCTACACCTTC. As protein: CSAMGPFNYGYTF.